The T cell receptor (beta chain) described here comes from a study of shared clonotypes between healthy human individuals. Here immunoSEQ multiplex PCR was the method, and the copy in TCRdb shows in-frame clones only, minus some. The sample has about 680,000 clones, approximately 74% seen once. V lost 3 bases to trimming and J lost 4 bases; unmatched junction nucleotides: 7. Germline V gives CDR1 SGHRS, CDR2 YFSETQ. The CDR3 totals 15 residues. Broader study findings: Sharing across several donors was seen in roughly 5% of naive CD4 clonotypes.

A word on this clone: Its antigen is currently unknown.

The sequence derives from a woman aged 25 to 39 in good health. The sample taken for sequencing was memory CD4+ T cells sorted from blood. As to subset: CD45RA-negative fraction. The chain is built from TRBV5-1 and TRBJ2-1; TRBD2 matches 7 bases. Written as DNA, the CDR3 is TGCGCCAGCAGCTCGGGGGACTATTCATACAATGAGCAGTTCTTC. This encodes CASSSGDYSYNEQFF. The full variable domain, completed using reference TRBV5-1 and TRBJ2-1, is KAGVTQTPRYLIKTRGQQVTLSCSPISGHRSVSWYQQTPGQGLQFLFEYFSETQRNKGNFPGRFSGRQFSNSRSEMNVSTLELGDSALYLCASSSGDYSYNEQFFGPGTRLTVL.